Below, 2 T cell receptor beta chains from the same sample are listed, as sequenced in a study of blood T cells in healthy people across ages. Then a second PCR, running roughly 7 to 11 cycles, was carried out with a sample-barcoded 5' primer and a J-beta primer mix. TCRdb called the 5' RACE reads again in MiXCR, with one record for every CDR3 protein. The table shows about 640,000 distinct CDR3 sequences, with about 30% occurring only once. The sequenced sample was blood. These receptors were obtained from an elderly woman in good health.

The chain recombines TRBV19 with TRBJ1-5, with 8 bases matching TRBD1. The CDR3 totals 14 residues. Germline V gene sequence: CDR1 LNHDA, CDR2 SQIVND (reference sequence). V shed 7 bases, J shed 3 bases, and the junction held 5 bases outside the gene matches. The CDR3 loop reads CASTQGANNQPQHF. The CDR3, as DNA: TGTGCCAGTACCCAGGGGGCTAACAATCAGCCCCAGCATTTT.

In the case of this clonotype: This may be a read error, as it is one base from a much larger clone. The J gene is TRBJ2-1, the V gene TRBV25-1, with 8 positions matching TRBD1. Trimming removed 5 bases from V and 13 bases from J; junction bases left unmatched: 19. Germline CDR1 reads MGHDK; CDR2 reads SYGVNS. CDR3 length: 16 amino acids. The CDR3, as DNA: TGTGCCAGCAGTCTACAGGGGGTAGTTGATCGGGGGACCCAGTTCTTC. Its translation: CASSLQGVVDRGTQFF.